What follows are 31 T cell receptor beta chains derived from one specimen sequenced in a study of cytomegalovirus exposure and HLA in healthy donors. Vbeta (60) and Jbeta (13) primers were used in the PCR. Libraries were prepared by immunoSEQ multiplex PCR; TCRdb keeps only in-frame clonotypes and omits some of them. The table has more than 200,000 clones, around three quarters seen once. What was sequenced was PBMCs. The receptors stem from a man between 35 and 55 years old in good health and CMV-seronegative.

Points on this clone: One end of the junction varies from germline; a read error may be responsible. This chain joins TRBV7-9 and TRBJ2-5, with 9 nucleotides matching TRBD2. Looked up from germline, CDR1 is SEHNR and CDR2 is FQNEAQ (reference sequence). CDR3 length: 16 residues. This CDR3 reads CSSSLAFSGSYETQYF. The CDR3 coding sequence is TGTTCCAGCAGCTTAGCGTTTAGCGGGAGTTATGAGACCCAGTACTTC.

The chain links TRBV2 to TRBJ1-1; D remains unclear. Trimming took off 6 bases at V and 4 bases at J, with 18 bases between the two ends. The V gene's germline CDR1 is SNHLY and CDR2 FYNNEI. The CDR3 covers 15 residues. Here the CDR3 reads CASRLAAGRATEAFF. The CDR3 nucleotides are TGTGCCAGCAGGCTGGCAGCGGGGAGGGCCACTGAAGCTTTCTTT.

The chain is built from TRBV27 and TRBJ2-7; 9 bases align to TRBD1. The CDR3 has 14 residues. With 5 bases clipped from V and 0 bases from J, the junction kept 2 bases outside the gene matches. Germline V gives CDR1 MNHEY, CDR2 SMNVEV (reference sequence). CDR3 sequence (DNA): TGTGCCAGCAGTAACAGGGGGCCCTCCTACGAGCAGTACTTC. Protein sequence: CASSNRGPSYEQYF.

The V and J genes are TRBV7-9 and TRBJ2-1; 9 bases match TRBD1. The CDR3 spans 15 residues. V lost 6 bases and J lost 2; bases outside the gene matches: 5. The germline CDR1 and CDR2 sequences are SEHNR and FQNEAQ (reference sequence). The CDR3 region is CASSLDRGAYNEQFF. In nucleotides, the CDR3 is TGTGCCAGCAGTCTGGACAGGGGAGCCTACAATGAGCAGTTCTTC.

V and J are TRBV4-3 and TRBJ2-1; 10 bases are shared with TRBD1. Trimming cost V 0 bases and J 2 bases; bases outside gene matches: 4. There are 17 residues in the CDR3. Germline CDR1 and CDR2: LGHNA and YSLEER. CDR3 DNA: TGCGCCAGCAGCCAAGATTGGGACAGGGGACCCTACAATGAGCAGTTCTTC. It encodes CASSQDWDRGPYNEQFF.

The J gene is TRBJ2-2, the V gene TRBV7-2; TRBD1 agrees at 9 bases. The CDR3 covers 17 residues. Germline CDR1 and CDR2: SGHTA and FQGNSA. Trimming at V came to 3 bases and at J to 0 bases, leaving 5 bases not matched to a gene. CDR3 sequence: CASSFYGTGPNTGELFF. The CDR3 DNA reads TGTGCCAGCAGCTTTTACGGGACAGGGCCGAACACCGGGGAGCTGTTTTTT.

The chain is built from TRBV7-6 and TRBJ2-7, with 11 bases that match TRBD1. This CDR3 comprises 16 residues. Trimming at V came to 5 bases and at J to 5 bases, leaving 11 bases not matched to a gene. Germline V gene data show CDR1 as SGHVS and CDR2 as FNYEAQ. The CDR3 DNA follows: TGTGCCAGCAGCCCGCTCGGGACAGGGGGAGTCGACGAGCAGTACTTC. This codes for CASSPLGTGGVDEQYF.

J is TRBJ2-5 and V is TRBV7-9; no clear D. Near its end, the DNA agrees better with TRBJ2-7, so the J call may be wrong. The CDR3 has 13 amino acids. The V gene's germline CDR1 is SEHNR and CDR2 FQNEAQ (reference sequence). The CDR3 sequence: CASSLGAGYEQYF. CDR3 DNA: TGTGCCAGCAGCTTAGGGGCAGGATACGAGCAGTACTTC.

The J gene is TRBJ2-1, the V gene TRBV5-1, with no clear D. Deletions cut 3 bases from V and 0 bases from J, with 16 bases between. Germline V gene data show CDR1 as SGHRS and CDR2 as YFSETQ. The CDR3 contains 17 residues. The CDR3 loop reads CASSSSGGGTSYNEQFF. The CDR3 coding sequence is TGCGCCAGCAGCTCGTCTGGTGGCGGTACCTCCTACAATGAGCAGTTCTTC.

The chain has TRBV19 and TRBJ2-3, with D tentatively TRBD1 (6 bases). The germline V and J ends were trimmed by 0 bases and 0 bases, with 16 bases remaining between them. The CDR3 is 18 residues long. Germline values: CDR1 LNHDA, CDR2 SQIVND (reference sequence). The DNA of the CDR3 is TGTGCCAGTAGTATAGACGGCCAGGGGATCTCTAGCACAGATACGCAGTATTTT. Translation gives CASSIDGQGISSTDTQYF.

This chain joins TRBV30 and TRBJ2-1, with 8 bases that match TRBD2. This CDR3 comprises 15 residues. After removal of 0 bases from V and 9 bases from J, the junction contained 10 bases not matched to a gene. In germline, CDR1 is GTSNPN, CDR2 SVGIG (reference sequence). The CDR3 sequence: CAWSVPAGVFGEQFF. In DNA form, the CDR3 reads TGTGCCTGGAGTGTACCAGCGGGAGTATTTGGTGAGCAGTTCTTC.

The sample holds a few counts of this clone. The CDR3 is CASGRAMSEQFF. CDR3 in DNA: TGTGCCAGCGGGAGGGCCATGAGTGAGCAGTTCTTC. This rearrangement joins TRBV7-9 to TRBJ2-1; 7 bases align to TRBD2. Germline V lookup: CDR1 SEHNR, CDR2 FQNEAQ (reference sequence). J gave up 9 bases and V 8 bases, and 7 bases lay outside the gene matches. The CDR3 runs 12 residues.

The chain couples TRBV5-5 to TRBJ2-7; 8 nucleotides align to TRBD1. V lost 0 bases and J lost 3; bases outside the gene matches: 2. The germline V gene has CDR1 SGHKS and CDR2 YYEKEE (reference sequence). The CDR3 sequence is 14 residues long. CDR3 sequence reads: CASSLADRVYEQYF. In DNA, the CDR3 is TGTGCCAGCAGCTTGGCGGACAGGGTCTACGAGCAGTACTTC. Variable domain in full (rest from reference TRBV5-5 and TRBJ2-7): DAGVTQSPTHLIKTRGQQVTLRCSPISGHKSVSWYQQVLGQGPQFIFQYYEKEERGRGNFPDRFSARQFPNYSSELNVNALLLGDSALYLCASSLADRVYEQYFGPGTRLTVT.

The V gene is TRBV7-9, the J gene TRBJ2-7; perhaps TRBD1 as D (5 bases). This CDR3 contains 17 residues. V lost 1 base, J lost 3 bases, and 19 bases lay in between. Germline V gene data show CDR1 as SEHNR and CDR2 as FQNEAQ (reference sequence). In DNA form, the CDR3 reads TGTGCCAGCAGCTTAGTATCAATGGGGCAGGGTGGCTACGAGCAGTACTTC. This gives the protein CASSLVSMGQGGYEQYF.

The chain is built from TRBV18 and TRBJ2-1; D gene uncertain. Germline loops: CDR1 KGHSH, CDR2 LQKENI. Deletions cut 5 bases from V and 5 bases from J, with 10 bases between. This CDR3 is built from 13 residues. In DNA form, the CDR3 reads TGTGCCAGCTCAGAACAGCCCCACAATGAGCAGTTCTTC. The encoded protein is CASSEQPHNEQFF.

The rearrangement joins TRBV10-3 to TRBJ2-1, with D possibly TRBD2 on 5 matching bases. CDR3 length: 14 amino acids. V dropped 2 bases and J dropped 7 bases, with 12 bases sitting between them. Germline V gene data show CDR1 as ENHRY and CDR2 as SYGVKD. CDR3 protein: CAISEARTQNEQFF. CDR3 in DNA: TGTGCCATCAGTGAGGCGAGGACTCAGAATGAGCAGTTCTTC.

CDR3 bases: TGTGCCAGCAGCTTTCCCAGGGGGACTTCGAACACCGGGGAGCTGTTTTTT. This translates into CASSFPRGTSNTGELFF. The rearrangement uses TRBV7-6 and TRBJ2-2; TRBD1 might be the D (7 bases). Trimming shortened V by 3 bases and J by 0 bases, and 14 bases separated the two germline ends. This CDR3 comprises 17 residues. Germline CDR1 SGHVS, CDR2 FNYEAQ.

This sequence joins TRBV6-4 and TRBJ1-1; D is uncertain. From germline, CDR1 is MRHNA and CDR2 SNTAGT. Trimming removed 4 bases from V and 0 bases from J, with 6 bases in between. This CDR3 has 13 residues. As DNA, the CDR3 is TGTGCCAGCAGTGGGCAAATGAACACTGAAGCTTTCTTT. Translating it yields CASSGQMNTEAFF.

The genes are TRBV5-1 and TRBJ1-2; 10 nucleotides agree with TRBD1. The CDR3 covers 13 residues. CDR1 is SGHRS and CDR2 is YFSETQ in the germline V gene. The J segment lost 6 bases and the V segment lost 7 bases, leaving 6 bases of the junction unmatched. The CDR3 bases are TGCGCCAGCCGGGACAGGGGAAGGGATGGCTACACCTTC. Its translation is CASRDRGRDGYTF.

The chain is built from TRBV7-9 and TRBJ2-5; 7 nucleotides align to TRBD1. Germline lookup yields CDR1 SEHNR and CDR2 FQNEAQ (reference sequence). After removal of 2 bases from V and 5 bases from J, the junction contained 11 bases not matched to a gene. The CDR3 has 16 residues. This chain's CDR3 is CASSLLRDRLRETQYF. For the CDR3, the DNA is TGTGCCAGCAGCTTACTTAGGGACAGATTGAGGGAGACCCAGTACTTC.

This clone was seen once. V and J are TRBV18 and TRBJ2-1; perhaps TRBD1 as D (6 bases). V lost 6 bases to trimming and J lost 4 bases, with 13 bases between them. Germline CDR1 KGHSH, CDR2 LQKENI. This CDR3 spans 14 amino acids. In DNA form, the CDR3 reads TGTGCCAGCTCCAAGGACAGACTTTACAATGAGCAGTTCTTC. Translation: CASSKDRLYNEQFF.

The V gene is TRBV7-9, the J gene TRBJ2-7; TRBD2 might be the D (5 bases). Germline lookup yields CDR1 SEHNR and CDR2 FQNEAQ (reference sequence). The CDR3 contains 15 residues. Trimming stripped 4 bases from V and 3 bases from J, with 16 bases between. In DNA, the CDR3 is TGTGCCAGCAGCTCCAACGCGGGCTTTCACTACGAGCAGTACTTC. Translated, it gives CASSSNAGFHYEQYF.

The V call is TRBV27, the J call TRBJ2-2; 9 bases line up with TRBD1. In germline, CDR1 is MNHEY, CDR2 SMNVEV (reference sequence). V gave up 8 bases and J gave up 5 bases; unmatched junction bases: 6. The CDR3 is made up of 14 amino acids. CDR3 sequence: CASLRQGGTGELFF. The CDR3 DNA reads as TGTGCCAGCCTTAGACAGGGGGGAACCGGGGAGCTGTTTTTT.

The V call is TRBV15, the J call TRBJ1-6, with 8 bases aligning to TRBD1. CDR1 is LNHNV, CDR2 YYDKDF, per germline (reference sequence). V trimming: 4 bases; J trimming: 9 bases; junction bases outside the gene matches: 8. The CDR3 covers 15 residues. For the CDR3, the DNA is TGTGCCACCAGCAACTCAGGGGGCAGAGCTTCACCCCTCCACTTT. Translating gives CATSNSGGRASPLHF.

The V gene is TRBV6-1, the J gene TRBJ1-2, with a weak D call TRBD1 (5 bases). In germline, CDR1 is MNHNS, CDR2 SASEGT. The germline V and J ends were trimmed by 6 bases and 2 bases, with 13 bases remaining between them. This CDR3 contains 14 residues. The CDR3 DNA follows: TGTGCCAGCAGGGCCTGGGGGGAGAACTATGGCTACACCTTC. Its protein is CASRAWGENYGYTF.

The rearrangement uses TRBV7-7 and TRBJ2-5; TRBD2 matches 15 bases. V trimming: 5 bases; J trimming: 4 bases; junction bases outside the gene matches: 11. Germline assignment: CDR1 SSHAT and CDR2 FNYEAQ (reference sequence). The CDR3 runs to 18 residues. In DNA form, the CDR3 reads TGTGCCAGCAGCCCCCCGGGACTAGCGGGAGGAGGGGGAGAGACCCAGTACTTC. Translation: CASSPPGLAGGGGETQYF.

V usage is TRBV28 and J usage is TRBJ1-5; tentative D call: TRBD1 (6 bases). Deletions cut 3 bases from V and 6 bases from J, with 15 bases between. The CDR3 covers 15 residues. Germline V gene lookup returns CDR1 MDHEN and CDR2 SYDVKM. CDR3 DNA sequence: TGTGCCAGCAGTTTCCAAAGGGGGGGTAGTCAGCCCCAGCATTTT. Its translation is CASSFQRGGSQPQHF.

This chain joins TRBV29-1 and TRBJ2-2, with 8 bases that match TRBD1. V dropped 4 bases and J dropped 1; count of bases not matched to a gene: 2. CDR3 length: 14 residues. CDR1 and CDR2 from the germline V gene are SQVTM and ANQGSEA. The CDR3 spells CSVGGQENTGELFF. In DNA form, the CDR3 reads TGCAGCGTTGGGGGACAGGAGAACACCGGGGAGCTGTTTTTT.

This chain joins TRBV5-4 and TRBJ2-6; D remains unclear. Trimming stripped 0 bases from V and 2 bases from J, with 6 bases between. The CDR3 contains 15 residues. The germline V gene encodes CDR1 SGHNT and CDR2 YYREEE (reference sequence). The CDR3, as DNA: TGTGCCAGCAGCTTGGGAGGTGCTGGGGCCAACGTCCTGACTTTC. This encodes CASSLGGAGANVLTF.

The V and J genes are TRBV18 and TRBJ2-1; 9 nucleotides agree with TRBD1. J was trimmed by 4 bases and V by 0 bases; bases with no gene match: 7. CDR3 length: 17 amino acids. Germline V gene lookup returns CDR1 KGHSH and CDR2 LQKENI. DNA for the CDR3: TGTGCCAGCTCACCACCGGGGACAGGGAGGTGGTACAATGAGCAGTTCTTC. This translates into CASSPPGTGRWYNEQFF. Full variable domain (outside the CDR3, taken from reference TRBV18 and TRBJ2-1): NAGVMQNPRHLVRRRGQEARLRCSPMKGHSHVYWYRQLPEEGLKFMVYLQKENIIDESGMPKERFSAEFPKEGPSILRIQQVVRGDSAAYFCASSPPGTGRWYNEQFFGPGTRLTVL.

The CDR3 protein is CASSGNGLAGSYEQYF. DNA of the CDR3: TGTGCCAGCAGTGGGAACGGACTAGCGGGCTCCTACGAGCAGTACTTC. V is TRBV6-1 and J is TRBJ2-7; TRBD2 aligns across 11 bases. Germline CDR1 reads MNHNS; CDR2 reads SASEGT. The V gene end was trimmed by 4 bases and the J gene end by 0 bases; junction bases not matched to a gene: 5. The CDR3 loop spans 16 amino acids.